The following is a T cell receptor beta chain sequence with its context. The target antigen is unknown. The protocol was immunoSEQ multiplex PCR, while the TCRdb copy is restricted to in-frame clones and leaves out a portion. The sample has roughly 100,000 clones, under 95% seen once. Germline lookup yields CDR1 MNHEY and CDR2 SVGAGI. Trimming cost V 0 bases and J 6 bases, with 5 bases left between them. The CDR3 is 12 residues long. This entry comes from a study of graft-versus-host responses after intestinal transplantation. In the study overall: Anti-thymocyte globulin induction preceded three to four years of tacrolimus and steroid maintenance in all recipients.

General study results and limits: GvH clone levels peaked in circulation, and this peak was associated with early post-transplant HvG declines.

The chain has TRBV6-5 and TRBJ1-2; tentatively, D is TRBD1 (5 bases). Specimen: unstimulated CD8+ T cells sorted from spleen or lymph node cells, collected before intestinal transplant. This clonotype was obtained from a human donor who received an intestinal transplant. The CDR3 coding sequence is TGTGCCAGCAGTTACTCGGGGGATGGCTACACCTTC. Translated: CASSYSGDGYTF.